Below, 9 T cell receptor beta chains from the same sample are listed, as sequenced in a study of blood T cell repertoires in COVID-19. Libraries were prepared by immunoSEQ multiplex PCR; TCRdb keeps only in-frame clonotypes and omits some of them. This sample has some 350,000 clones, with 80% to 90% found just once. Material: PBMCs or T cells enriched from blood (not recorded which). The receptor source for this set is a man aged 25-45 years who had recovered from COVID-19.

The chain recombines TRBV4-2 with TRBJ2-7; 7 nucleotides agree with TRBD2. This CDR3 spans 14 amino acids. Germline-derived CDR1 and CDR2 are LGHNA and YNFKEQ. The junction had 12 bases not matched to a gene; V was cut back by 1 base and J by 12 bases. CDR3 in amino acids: CASSQGPGTTDSYF. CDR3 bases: TGTGCCAGCAGCCAAGGACCGGGGACTACAGACTCGTACTTC.

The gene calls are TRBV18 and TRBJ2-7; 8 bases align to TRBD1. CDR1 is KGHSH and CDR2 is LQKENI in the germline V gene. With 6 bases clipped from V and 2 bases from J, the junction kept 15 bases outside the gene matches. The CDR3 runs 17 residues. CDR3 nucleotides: TGTGCCAGCTCCGCCGAGGGTTGGGACAGGCTTGCCTACGAGCAGTACTTC. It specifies CASSAEGWDRLAYEQYF.

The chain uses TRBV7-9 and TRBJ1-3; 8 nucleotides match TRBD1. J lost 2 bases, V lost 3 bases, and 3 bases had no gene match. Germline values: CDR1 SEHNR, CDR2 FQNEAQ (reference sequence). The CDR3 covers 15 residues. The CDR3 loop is CASSFDRGAGNTIYF. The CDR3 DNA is TGTGCCAGCAGCTTCGACAGGGGAGCTGGAAACACCATATATTTT.

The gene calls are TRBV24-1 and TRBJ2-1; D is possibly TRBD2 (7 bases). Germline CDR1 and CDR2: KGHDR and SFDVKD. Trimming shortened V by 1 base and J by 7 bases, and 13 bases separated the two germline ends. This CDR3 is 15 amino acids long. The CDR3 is CATSDLGGAGNEQFF. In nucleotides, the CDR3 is TGTGCCACCAGTGATTTAGGGGGGGCGGGTAATGAGCAGTTCTTC.

As DNA, the CDR3 is TGTGCCAGCAGCCAAGCGTTCAGCGGGGGAGGGTACGAGCAGTACTTC. This sequence encodes CASSQAFSGGGYEQYF. V gene TRBV4-2 combines with J gene TRBJ2-7; 8 nucleotides line up with TRBD2. The CDR3 totals 16 residues. CDR1 is LGHNA, CDR2 YNFKEQ, per germline. Germline trimming cut 1 base from V and 4 bases from J; bases unmatched to any gene: 9.

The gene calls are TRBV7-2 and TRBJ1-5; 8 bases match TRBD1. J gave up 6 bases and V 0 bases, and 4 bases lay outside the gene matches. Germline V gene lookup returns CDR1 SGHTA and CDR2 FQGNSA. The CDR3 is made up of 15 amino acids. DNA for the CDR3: TGTGCCAGCAGCTTAGCTCAGGGGGCCGGTCAGCCCCAGCATTTT. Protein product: CASSLAQGAGQPQHF.

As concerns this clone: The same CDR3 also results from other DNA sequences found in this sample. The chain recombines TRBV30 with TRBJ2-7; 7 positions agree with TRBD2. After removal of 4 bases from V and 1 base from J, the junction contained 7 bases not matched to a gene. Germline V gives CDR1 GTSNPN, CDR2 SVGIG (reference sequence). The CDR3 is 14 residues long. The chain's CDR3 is CAWTVGGSSYEQYF. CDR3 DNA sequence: TGTGCCTGGACCGTCGGGGGGAGTTCCTACGAGCAGTACTTC.

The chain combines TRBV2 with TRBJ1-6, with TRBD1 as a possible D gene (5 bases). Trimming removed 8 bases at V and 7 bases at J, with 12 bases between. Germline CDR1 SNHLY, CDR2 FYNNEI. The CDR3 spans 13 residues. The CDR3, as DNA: TGTGCCAGCGGGGGGGACTACAATTCACCCCTCCACTTT. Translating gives CASGGDYNSPLHF.

This CDR3 reads CASSLEDRGLGYTF. The DNA for the CDR3 is TGTGCCAGCAGCTTGGAAGACAGGGGGCTAGGCTACACCTTC. The rearrangement links TRBV5-4 to TRBJ1-2, with TRBD1 matching 10 bases. CDR3 length: 14 amino acids. With 0 bases clipped from V and 8 bases from J, the junction kept 4 bases outside the gene matches. CDR1 SGHNT and CDR2 YYREEE come from the germline V gene (reference sequence).